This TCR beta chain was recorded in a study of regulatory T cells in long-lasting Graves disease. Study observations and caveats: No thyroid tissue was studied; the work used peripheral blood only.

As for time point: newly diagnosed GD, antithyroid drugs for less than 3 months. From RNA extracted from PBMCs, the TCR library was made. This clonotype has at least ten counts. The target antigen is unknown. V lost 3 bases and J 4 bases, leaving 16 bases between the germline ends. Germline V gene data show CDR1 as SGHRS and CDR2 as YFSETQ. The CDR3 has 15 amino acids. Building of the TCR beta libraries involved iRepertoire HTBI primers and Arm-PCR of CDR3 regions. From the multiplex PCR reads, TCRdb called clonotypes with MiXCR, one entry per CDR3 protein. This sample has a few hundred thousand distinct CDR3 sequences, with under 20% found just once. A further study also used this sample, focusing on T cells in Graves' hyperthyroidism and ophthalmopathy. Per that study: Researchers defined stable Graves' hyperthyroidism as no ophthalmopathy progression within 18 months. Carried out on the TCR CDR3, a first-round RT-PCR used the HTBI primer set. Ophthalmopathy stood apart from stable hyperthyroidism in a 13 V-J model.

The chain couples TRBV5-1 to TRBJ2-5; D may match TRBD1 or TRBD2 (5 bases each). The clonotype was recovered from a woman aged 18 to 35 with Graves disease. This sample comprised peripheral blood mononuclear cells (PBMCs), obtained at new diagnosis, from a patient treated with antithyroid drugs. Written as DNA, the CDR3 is TGCGCCAGCAGCTCAACGGGGCCCTGGAGAGAGACCCAGTACTTC. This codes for CASSSTGPWRETQYF. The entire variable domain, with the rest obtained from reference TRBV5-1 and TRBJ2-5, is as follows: KAGVTQTPRYLIKTRGQQVTLSCSPISGHRSVSWYQQTPGQGLQFLFEYFSETQRNKGNFPGRFSGRQFSNSRSEMNVSTLELGDSALYLCASSSTGPWRETQYFGPGTRLLVL.